Given below is one TCR beta chain in context. Its antigen is not identified. This entry comes from a study of T cell responses to AZD1222 COVID-19 vaccine. Overall study results and limits: Seropositive status at baseline applied to only six AZD1222 recipients. Repertoire samples came only from after the peak T cell response. Increases in Spike-specific TCR breadth and depth were seen after two AZD1222 doses.

Sequenced by immunoSEQ multiplex PCR; TCRdb stores in-frame clones only, minus some. Of 95,000 to 150,000 clones in the sample, roughly 84% are singletons; the top ten hold 8.5% to 10%. The material sequenced was peripheral blood, taken on day 0 of AZD1222 vaccination. The sequence came from an adult in good health.

The CDR3 nucleotides are TGTGCCAGCAGCTTAGATGTCCACGGCGATGTGGAGTACTTC. Translation: CASSLDVHGDVEYF. The rearrangement joins TRBV7-9 to TRBJ2-7; D uncertain. The CDR3 runs to 14 residues. Looked up from germline, CDR1 is SEHNR and CDR2 is FQNEAQ (reference sequence). V dropped 1 base and J dropped 11 bases, with 18 bases sitting between them.